This T cell receptor (beta chain) was captured by sequencing in a study of STAT5B mutations in CD4+ large granular lymphocyte leukemia. Study background: Among healthy donors, a particular HLA allele went with more CDR3 'QG' motifs.

Sequencing was at survey level. Assay: immunoSEQ multiplex PCR; the TCRdb copy retains only in-frame clones and omits some. Among approximately 30,000 clones listed, 85% to 90% were seen once. The sequencing sample was made of CD4+ T cells from blood buffy coats. This receptor was taken from a human donor in good health.

In DNA, the CDR3 is TGTGCCAGCAGTGCCGGGACAGGGGGCGGCTACACCTTC. It translates to CASSAGTGGGYTF. This chain uses TRBV6-4 with TRBJ1-2; 12 bases align to TRBD1. With 4 bases clipped from V and 8 bases from J, the junction kept 2 bases outside the gene matches. The germline CDR1 and CDR2 sequences are MRHNA and SNTAGT. CDR3 length equals 13 residues.